This TCR beta chain was identified during a study of Ad26.COV2.S vaccination and SARS-CoV-2 variants. Study details: Vaccine-arm donor from the placebo-controlled COV1001 Ad26.COV2.S trial.

Notes on this clone: As yet, its antigen is unknown.

Study-wide results and limits: The study found similar non-spike TCR breadth in vaccine and placebo recipients.

The treatment: around 19 received Ad26.COV2.S at low or high dose, single or two shots; about 5 received placebo; per-sample allocation not given. The study sampled participants on day 63 after the first vaccine or placebo injection. An adult donor aged 18-55 years was enrolled in Boston. Its platform was an Ad26 vector, and its expressed antigen was Wuhan-strain SARS-CoV-2 spike. Trimming shortened V by 8 bases and J by 0 bases, and 10 bases separated the two germline ends. CDR1 and CDR2 from the germline V gene are MNHEY and SVGAGI. This CDR3 has 14 amino acids. TCRdb's copy holds only in-frame clones and misses some; the assay was immunoSEQ multiplex PCR. This sample yields about 250,000 clones, of which about 87% are seen a single time; about 3.1% belongs to the top ten.

The TCR comes from a person aged 18 to 65 who received the Ad26.COV2.S COVID-19 vaccine or a placebo. V gene TRBV6-5 combines with J gene TRBJ2-2, with D maybe TRBD2 (6 bases). The sample was peripheral blood, taken in a trial of Ad26.COV2.S vaccine versus placebo. This CDR3 is CASVEGSNTGELFF. The DNA for the CDR3 is TGTGCCAGCGTGGAGGGATCGAACACCGGGGAGCTGTTTTTT.